The T cell receptor (beta chain) described here comes from a study of Graves' ophthalmopathy and Graves' hyperthyroidism. The study amplified TCR beta CDR3 regions using RNA transcripts. HTBI primers primed a first-round RT-PCR, and a second-round multiplex PCR followed. TCRdb reprocessed the multiplex PCR reads via MiXCR and lists one record per CDR3 protein. The sample contains about 740,000 distinct CDR3 sequences, roughly 41% of which appear only once. CDR3 length: 12 residues. Between the trimmed V and J ends, which lost 1 base and 2 bases, there was a span of 3 bases. Germline CDR1 SEHNR, CDR2 FQNEAQ (reference sequence). This clonotype was seen repeatedly, ten times or more. The antigen is unknown. Regarding the study as a whole: Among expanded thyroid clonotypes above 0.001 frequency, most also occurred in blood.

The V and J genes are TRBV7-9 and TRBJ2-7; D gene uncertain. This sequence originates from an adult man with Graves' ophthalmopathy. The sequenced material came from peripheral blood. In DNA form, the CDR3 reads TGTGCCAGCAGCTTAGAGCCCTACGAGCAGTACTTC. Its protein product is CASSLEPYEQYF. Looking up the rest from reference TRBV7-9 and TRBJ2-7 gives the full variable domain: DTGVSQNPRHKITKRGQNVTFRCDPISEHNRLYWYRQTLGQGPEFLTYFQNEAQLEKSRLLSDRFSAERPKGSFSTLEIQRTEQGDSAMYLCASSLEPYEQYFGPGTRLTVT.